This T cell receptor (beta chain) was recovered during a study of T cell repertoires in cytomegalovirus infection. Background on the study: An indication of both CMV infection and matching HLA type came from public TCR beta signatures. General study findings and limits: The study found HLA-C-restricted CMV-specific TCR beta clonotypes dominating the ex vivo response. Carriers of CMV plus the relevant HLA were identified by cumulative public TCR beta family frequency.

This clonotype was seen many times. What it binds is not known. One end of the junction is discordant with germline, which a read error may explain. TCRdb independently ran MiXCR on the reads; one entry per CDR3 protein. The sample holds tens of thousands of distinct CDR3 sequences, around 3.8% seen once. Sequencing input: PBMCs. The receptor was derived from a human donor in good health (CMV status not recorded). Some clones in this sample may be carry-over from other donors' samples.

The CDR3 nucleotides read TGTGCCAGCAGCTTAGGCTCCCACGAGCAGTACTTC. Amino acid sequence: CASSLGSHEQYF. The chain recombines TRBV7-9 with TRBJ2-7; unclear D gene. CDR1 is SEHNR, CDR2 FQNEAQ, per germline (reference sequence). This CDR3 region has 12 residues.